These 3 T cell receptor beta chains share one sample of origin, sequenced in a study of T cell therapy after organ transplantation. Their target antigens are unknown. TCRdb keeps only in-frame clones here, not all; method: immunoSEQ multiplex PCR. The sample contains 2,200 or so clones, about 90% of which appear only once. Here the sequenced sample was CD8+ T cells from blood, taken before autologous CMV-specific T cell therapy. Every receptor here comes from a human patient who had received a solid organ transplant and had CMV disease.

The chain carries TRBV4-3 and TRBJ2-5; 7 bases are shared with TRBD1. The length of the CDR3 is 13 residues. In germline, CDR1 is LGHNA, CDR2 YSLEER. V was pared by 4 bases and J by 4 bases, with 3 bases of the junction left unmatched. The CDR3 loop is CASSLDRVETQYF. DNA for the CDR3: TGCGCCAGCAGCCTCGACAGGGTAGAGACCCAGTACTTC.

CDR3 sequence: CASSQDHDTIYF. CDR3 nucleotide sequence: TGCGCCAGCAGCCAAGATCATGACACCATATATTTT. This chain joins TRBV4-1 and TRBJ1-3; unclear D gene. The CDR3 runs to 12 residues. CDR1 MGHRA and CDR2 YSYEKL come from the germline V gene. Trimming pared 0 bases from V and 8 bases from J, leaving 5 bases between.

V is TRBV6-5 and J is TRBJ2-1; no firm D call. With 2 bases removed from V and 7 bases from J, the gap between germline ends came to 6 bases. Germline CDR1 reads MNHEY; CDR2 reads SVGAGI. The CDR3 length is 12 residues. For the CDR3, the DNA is TGTGCCAGCAGTTACGCCGGGAATGAGCAGTTCTTC. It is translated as CASSYAGNEQFF.